This TCR beta chain was identified during a study of regulatory T cells in long-lasting Graves disease. On the study more broadly: Antithyroid drugs had been taken by newly diagnosed Graves' patients for under 3 months.

The CDR3 contains 17 residues when both ends are counted. Germline CDR1 reads SGHAT; CDR2 reads FQNNGV. Described time point: newly diagnosed GD, antithyroid drugs for less than 3 months. RNA extracted from PBMCs served as the sequencing template. Building the TCR beta libraries relied on iRepertoire HTBI primers, and CDR3 regions underwent Arm-PCR. MiXCR, applied by TCRdb to the multiplex PCR reads, yields one record per CDR3 protein. Of 200,000 to 250,000 distinct CDR3 sequences listed, roughly 20% are singletons. On this clonotype: This likely comes from a read error, as the CDR3 has no conserved phenylalanine or tryptophan at its end. Because the CDR3's place on the DNA is in doubt, the DNA is left out and the CDR3 is given as listed by TCRdb.

The same specimen was also included in a second study, on T cells in Graves' hyperthyroidism and ophthalmopathy.

The sequencing here drew on peripheral blood mononuclear cells (PBMCs), taken at new diagnosis, from a patient treated with antithyroid drugs. The sequence was obtained from a woman in her twenties or thirties with Graves disease. V gene TRBV11-2 combines with J gene TRBJ1-2; the table gives TRBD1 as D, unverified against the DNA. The CDR3: CASSAEPLSGHPYGCTV.